The 29 T cell receptor beta chains below come from one sample, sequenced in a study of monozygotic twins with inflammatory bowel disease. TCRdb reprocessed the 5' RACE reads and stores each CDR3 protein as one record, lacking DNA. Its table records about 420,000 distinct CDR3 sequences. Sequencing input: blood. The receptors were gathered from a human donor with ulcerative colitis or Crohn's disease, or a healthy co-twin of an affected twin (not recorded which).

The V gene is TRBV30, the J gene TRBJ1-4; TCRdb outputs TRBD1, but without DNA this stays unchecked. Germline CDR1 reads GTSNPN; CDR2 reads SVGIG (reference sequence). This CDR3 has 11 amino acids. CDR3 sequence reads: CAWSSGQGVFF.

The rearrangement joins TRBV7-2 to TRBJ1-3; without DNA, the TCRdb call of TRBD1 cannot be checked. The length of the CDR3 is 13 residues. Germline V gene lookup returns CDR1 SGHTA and CDR2 FQGNSA. CDR3 region: CASSSGQSNTIYF.

The chain combines TRBV3-1 with TRBJ2-6; there is no DNA to check the TCRdb D call of TRBD2. The CDR3 loop spans 19 amino acids. Germline CDR1 LGHDT, CDR2 YNNKEL (reference sequence). The CDR3 is CASSQEISPRQAGANVLTF.

The chain is built from TRBV5-1 and TRBJ2-5; TCRdb designates TRBD1, a call that cannot be tested without DNA. CDR1 and CDR2 from the germline V gene are SGHRS and YFSETQ. The CDR3 totals 15 residues. Here the CDR3 reads CASSLTGDREETQYF. The full variable domain, rest sourced from reference TRBV5-1 and TRBJ2-5, is KAGVTQTPRYLIKTRGQQVTLSCSPISGHRSVSWYQQTPGQGLQFLFEYFSETQRNKGNFPGRFSGRQFSNSRSEMNVSTLELGDSALYLCASSLTGDREETQYFGPGTRLLVL.

The chain carries TRBV28 and TRBJ1-1. Germline V gene lookup returns CDR1 MDHEN and CDR2 SYDVKM. The CDR3 is 13 amino acids. The CDR3 loop reads CASSLLRQNEAFF.

This chain links TRBV18 with TRBJ1-1; TCRdb names TRBD1, which stays unverified in the absence of DNA. CDR3 size: 17 residues. Germline-derived CDR1 and CDR2 are KGHSH and LQKENI. This CDR3 is CASSPLGRGHMNTEAFF.

This CDR3 is CASSYGGEAFF. The chain couples TRBV6-5 to TRBJ1-1. Germline assignment: CDR1 MNHEY and CDR2 SVGAGI. The CDR3 has 11 residues.

This CDR3 is CASETEHRGPNQPQHF. V gene TRBV5-1 combines with J gene TRBJ1-5; TCRdb lists TRBD1, though no DNA is available to test this call. The length of the CDR3 is 16 residues. The V gene's germline CDR1 is SGHRS and CDR2 YFSETQ.

The CDR3 sequence: CSARGPGQGITGYTF. This rearrangement joins TRBV20-1 to TRBJ1-2; TCRdb's assignment of TRBD1 cannot be checked, as there is no DNA. The germline gives CDR1 DFQATT, CDR2 SNEGSKA (reference sequence). CDR3 length: 15 residues.

The J gene is TRBJ2-6, the V gene TRBV11-2; TCRdb's D call, TRBD2, is unchecked because there is no DNA. CDR3 length equals 19 residues. Per the germline V gene, CDR1 is SGHAT and CDR2 is FQNNGV. The CDR3 loop is CASSLVTGRTYSGANVLTF.

The V call is TRBV12-3 or TRBV12-4, the J call TRBJ2-3. The CDR3 length is 12 residues. The CDR3 loop reads CASSQSRDTQYF.

The V gene is TRBV5-1, the J gene TRBJ1-2. Germline CDR1 reads SGHRS; CDR2 reads YFSETQ. The CDR3 has 16 residues. CDR3 sequence reads: CASSLGSLGANYGYTF.

The chain couples TRBV7-2 to TRBJ2-7. This CDR3 has 15 residues. Germline V gene sequence: CDR1 SGHTA, CDR2 FQGNSA. CDR3 amino acids: CASSMLGGRSYEQYF.

V and J are TRBV20-1 and TRBJ2-7; TCRdb proposes TRBD2, but this gene call is untestable without DNA. Germline CDR1 is DFQATT and CDR2 is SNEGSKA (reference sequence). This CDR3 region has 18 residues. The CDR3 spells CSARDSTSGRAWGYEQYF.

This sequence joins TRBV6-4 and TRBJ1-2; with no DNA, the TCRdb D assignment of TRBD1 cannot be verified. The length of the CDR3 is 14 residues. CDR1 and CDR2 from the germline V gene are MRHNA and SNTAGT. CDR3 sequence reads: CASSPGGLRDGYTF.

This rearrangement joins TRBV4-1 to TRBJ1-1. This CDR3 is 21 amino acids long. Germline V gives CDR1 MGHRA, CDR2 YSYEKL. CDR3 residues: CASSQDPGEGIMRTGNTEAFF.

This chain uses TRBV23-1 with TRBJ2-1; TCRdb indicates TRBD2, and absent DNA this call remains unverified. TRBV23-1 is classed as an ORF, of uncertain function. The CDR3 sequence is 17 residues long. CDR3 amino acids: CASSQSVGLAGRDEQFF.

This chain links TRBV25-1 with TRBJ2-5; TCRdb picks TRBD2, but there is no DNA to check that call. The V gene's germline CDR1 is MGHDK and CDR2 SYGVNS. The CDR3 spans 16 residues. The CDR3 region is CASSGTSGGAWKTQYF.

V is TRBV4-3 and J is TRBJ2-2; there is no DNA to check the TCRdb D call of TRBD2. In germline, CDR1 is LGHNA, CDR2 YSLEER. The CDR3 totals 14 residues. CDR3 sequence: CASSQDGLDGELFF.

The chain is built from TRBV19 and TRBJ2-5; absent DNA, TCRdb's TRBD1 call cannot be checked. Germline V lookup: CDR1 LNHDA, CDR2 SQIVND (reference sequence). The CDR3 length is 13 residues. CDR3 residues: CASSPTGLETQYF.

V usage is TRBV6-1 and J usage is TRBJ2-7; lacking DNA, the TRBD1 call made by TCRdb goes unchecked. Germline-derived CDR1 and CDR2 are MNHNS and SASEGT. This CDR3 is built from 15 residues. CDR3 region: CASRLNQGVVSEQYF.

This chain joins TRBV20-1 and TRBJ2-7; no DNA is available, so the TRBD2 call from TCRdb remains unchecked. CDR3 size: 15 residues. Germline loops: CDR1 DFQATT, CDR2 SNEGSKA (reference sequence). The CDR3 sequence: CSARSITGRSYEQYF.

The chain couples TRBV23-1 to TRBJ2-1. TRBV23-1 qualifies as an ORF whose function is uncertain. The CDR3 is 14 residues long. This CDR3 reads CATKDRITYNEQFF.

The V call is TRBV29-1, the J call TRBJ2-3; the TRBD1 assignment by TCRdb is unverifiable without DNA. Looked up from germline, CDR1 is SQVTM and CDR2 is ANQGSEA. The CDR3 sequence is 12 residues long. The CDR3 protein is CSVEGGYDTQYF.

The rearrangement links TRBV20-1 to TRBJ2-1. The CDR3 loop spans 11 amino acids. Germline V CDR1 and CDR2: DFQATT, SNEGSKA (reference sequence). The CDR3 here is CSAVDPNEQFF.

The chain links TRBV7-2 to TRBJ1-6; the D gene TCRdb calls, TRBD1, cannot be checked with no DNA. Germline V gene lookup returns CDR1 SGHTA and CDR2 FQGNSA. The CDR3 has 16 residues. CDR3 sequence reads: CASSPAGAIYNSPLHF.

This sequence joins TRBV28 and TRBJ2-3; TCRdb picks TRBD1, but there is no DNA to check that call. Looked up from germline, CDR1 is MDHEN and CDR2 is SYDVKM. The CDR3 sequence is 17 residues long. The CDR3 sequence is CASSLGVGQGKADTQYF.

The chain is built from TRBV4-1 and TRBJ2-1. Germline V gives CDR1 MGHRA, CDR2 YSYEKL. This CDR3 spans 13 amino acids. The CDR3 loop is CASSQPFYNEQFF.

V and J are TRBV7-9 and TRBJ1-1; TCRdb designates TRBD1, a call that cannot be tested without DNA. This CDR3 is built from 14 residues. Germline CDR1 is SEHNR and CDR2 is FQNEAQ (reference sequence). This CDR3 reads CASSSQTGGTEAFF.